Each of the 30 T cell receptor beta chains below was sequenced from the same sample in a study of OX40 agonist ivuxolimab in advanced cancers. Assay used: immunoSEQ multiplex PCR; TCRdb lists only in-frame clones, some missing. Of about 90,000 clones in the sample, around 88% are singletons; the top ten hold approximately 1.5%. The input for sequencing was CD4+ or CD8+ T cells sorted from blood, taken in a trial of the OX40 agonist ivuxolimab. These receptors were collected from an adult with an advanced solid tumor such as melanoma, head and neck, liver or kidney cancer.

This clone was seen only a few times. The rearrangement links TRBV5-1 to TRBJ2-6; 9 bases line up with TRBD1. The CDR3 has 17 amino acids. The V segment lost 4 bases and the J segment 2 bases; nucleotides outside the gene matches: 7. The germline CDR1 and CDR2 sequences are SGHRS and YFSETQ. The chain's CDR3 is CASSKGTGSPGANVLTF. The CDR3 bases are TGCGCCAGCAGCAAGGGGACAGGGTCCCCTGGGGCCAACGTCCTGACTTTC.

This chain uses TRBV7-8 with TRBJ2-5; TRBD1 matches at 7 bases. Germline V gene data show CDR1 as SGHVS and CDR2 as FQNEAQ. The CDR3 covers 14 residues. The DNA of the CDR3 is TGTGCAAGCGCGAAGACAGGGTTACAAGAGACCCAGTACTTC. Translation gives CASAKTGLQETQYF. Supplemented by reference TRBV7-8 and TRBJ2-5, the full variable domain reads GAGVSQSPRYKVAKRGQDVALRCDPISGHVSLFWYQQALGQGPEFLTYFQNEAQLDKSGLPSDRFFAERPEGSVSTLKIQRTQQEDSAVYLCASAKTGLQETQYFGPGTRLLVL.

The chain uses TRBV18 and TRBJ2-4, with D perhaps TRBD1 (5 bases). Deletions cut 4 bases from V and 2 bases from J, with 6 bases between. The CDR3 is 13 residues long. CDR1 KGHSH and CDR2 LQKENI come from the germline V gene. The CDR3 DNA is TGTGCCAGCTCACAGGGGTCCAAAAACATTCAGTACTTC. It specifies CASSQGSKNIQYF.

The chain is built from TRBV28 and TRBJ2-1; maybe TRBD2 (7 bases). Germline V gene data show CDR1 as MDHEN and CDR2 as SYDVKM. V lost 0 bases and J lost 9, with 18 bases in between. This CDR3 has 16 residues. CDR3 nucleotide sequence: TGTGCCAGCAGTTTATGGGCCGGGGGGCGAGATAGTGAGCAGTTCTTC. Protein product: CASSLWAGGRDSEQFF.

V is TRBV29-1 and J is TRBJ2-5; 10 positions agree with TRBD1. This CDR3 region has 14 residues. The germline V gene has CDR1 SQVTM and CDR2 ANQGSEA. V trimming: 4 bases; J trimming: 5 bases; junction bases outside the gene matches: 7. In DNA, the CDR3 is TGCAGCGTTGCCCCTGGACAGGGGGGCGAGACCCAGTACTTC. As protein: CSVAPGQGGETQYF.

The chain couples TRBV6-4 to TRBJ1-2, with TRBD1 as a possible D gene (6 bases). With 4 bases removed from V and 8 bases from J, the gap between germline ends came to 14 bases. The germline CDR1 and CDR2 sequences are MRHNA and SNTAGT. This CDR3 is built from 13 residues. The CDR3 region has the DNA TGTGCCAGCAGTGCTGTACAGGGAGGAGGCTACACCTTC. Translating gives CASSAVQGGGYTF.

This clone was detected once. The gene calls are TRBV7-9 and TRBJ2-7; 9 nucleotides agree with TRBD2. The CDR3 is 13 residues long. Losses at the gene ends were 1 base for V and 12 bases for J; bases not matched to a gene: 7. Per the germline V gene, CDR1 is SEHNR and CDR2 is FQNEAQ (reference sequence). CDR3 protein: CASSLDASGNRYF. The CDR3 DNA reads as TGTGCCAGCAGCTTAGATGCTAGCGGGAATCGGTACTTC.

This chain uses TRBV2 with TRBJ2-7; D perhaps matches TRBD2 (5 bases). CDR3 size: 14 residues. Germline V gene lookup returns CDR1 SNHLY and CDR2 FYNNEI. The V end lost 0 bases, the J end lost 2 bases, and 8 bases lay between the germline ends. The CDR3: CASSEAAGAYEQYF. CDR3 bases: TGTGCCAGCAGTGAAGCGGCCGGGGCCTACGAGCAGTACTTC. Using reference TRBV2 and TRBJ2-7 for the parts outside the CDR3, the full variable domain is EPEVTQTPSHQVTQMGQEVILRCVPISNHLYFYWYRQILGQKVEFLVSFYNNEISEKSEIFDDQFSVERPDGSNFTLKIRSTKLEDSAMYFCASSEAAGAYEQYFGPGTRLTVT.

The chain employs TRBV6-5 and TRBJ2-7; 11 bases align to TRBD1. With V trimmed by 8 bases and J by 4 bases, 7 bases remained unmatched. Looked up from germline, CDR1 is MNHEY and CDR2 is SVGAGI. This CDR3 comprises 14 residues. The CDR3, as DNA: TGTGCCAGCGTCGGGACAGGGGGTAGGTACGAGCAGTACTTC. Its translation is CASVGTGGRYEQYF.

The V call is TRBV2, the J call TRBJ1-5, with 8 bases matching TRBD1. Germline loops: CDR1 SNHLY, CDR2 FYNNEI. The length of the CDR3 is 14 residues. Trimming took 6 bases from V and 9 from J; bases not matched to a gene: 10. The CDR3 loop is CASRARTGQGPQHF. As DNA, the CDR3 is TGTGCCAGCAGGGCGAGGACAGGGCAGGGGCCCCAGCATTTT. Drawing the rest from reference TRBV2 and TRBJ1-5, the complete variable domain is EPEVTQTPSHQVTQMGQEVILRCVPISNHLYFYWYRQILGQKVEFLVSFYNNEISEKSEIFDDQFSVERPDGSNFTLKIRSTKLEDSAMYFCASRARTGQGPQHFGDGTRLSIL.

The chain couples TRBV27 to TRBJ2-5; no clear D gene. This CDR3 region has 11 residues. CDR1 is MNHEY and CDR2 is SMNVEV in the germline V gene (reference sequence). The V end was cut by 3 bases, the J end by 1 base, with 0 bases between. The CDR3 DNA reads as TGTGCCAGCAGTTTCCAAGAGACCCAGTACTTC. This codes for CASSFQETQYF.

J is TRBJ2-5 and V is TRBV11-2; a weak D match, TRBD2 (5 bases). Germline CDR1 reads SGHAT; CDR2 reads FQNNGV. The length of the CDR3 is 14 residues. V was pared by 5 bases and J by 4 bases, with 14 bases between. The CDR3 region is CASSPFLRGETQYF. CDR3 bases: TGTGCCAGCAGCCCGTTCCTACGGGGAGAGACCCAGTACTTC.

This clone was seen a single time. Other DNA variants within this sample encode the same CDR3. This sequence joins TRBV5-1 and TRBJ2-7, with D possibly TRBD1 on 6 matching bases. In germline, CDR1 is SGHRS, CDR2 YFSETQ. The CDR3 runs to 13 residues. V lost 1 base, J lost 2 bases, and 7 bases lay in between. The CDR3 reads CASSLTGPYEQYF. CDR3 nucleotide sequence: TGCGCCAGCAGCTTGACAGGGCCCTACGAGCAGTACTTC.

The rearrangement links TRBV7-3 to TRBJ1-2, with a weak D call TRBD1 (6 bases). V was pared by 5 bases and J by 4 bases, with 20 bases between. Germline lookup yields CDR1 SGHTA and CDR2 FQGTGA. The CDR3 length is 16 residues. CDR3 nucleotide sequence: TGTGCCAGCAGCAGGGGGGGCAGACAATCCGTCTATGGCTACACCTTC. Amino acid sequence: CASSRGGRQSVYGYTF.

This sequence joins TRBV5-8 and TRBJ2-3; D may match TRBD1 or TRBD2 (5 bases each). This CDR3 region has 16 residues. Germline CDR1 SGHTS, CDR2 YDEGEE. V shed 4 bases and J shed 4 bases, with 19 bases lying between them. This CDR3 reads CASSRGGQPGPDTQYF. The CDR3 coding sequence is TGTGCCAGCAGCCGGGGCGGCCAGCCGGGCCCAGATACGCAGTATTTT.

The chain combines TRBV19 with TRBJ2-4; D not certain. The CDR3 is 15 amino acids. Trimming stripped 5 bases from V and 0 bases from J, with 11 bases between. Looked up from germline, CDR1 is LNHDA and CDR2 is SQIVND (reference sequence). CDR3 coding DNA: TGTGCCAGTAGTTCCTTTTTACTAGCCAAAAACATTCAGTACTTC. This gives the protein CASSSFLLAKNIQYF. Combining the CDR3 with reference TRBV19 and TRBJ2-4 gives the whole variable domain DGGITQSPKYLFRKEGQNVTLSCEQNLNHDAMYWYRQDPGQGLRLIYYSQIVNDFQKGDIAEGYSVSREKKESFPLTVTSAQKNPTAFYLCASSSFLLAKNIQYFGAGTRLSVL.

The rearrangement links TRBV7-3 to TRBJ2-1; D gene unclear. CDR3 size: 15 residues. Trimming pared 0 bases from V and 0 bases from J, leaving 6 bases between. Germline V gene sequence: CDR1 SGHTA, CDR2 FQGTGA. The CDR3 reads CASSLTLTSYNEQFF. The CDR3 DNA follows: TGTGCCAGCAGCTTAACTCTGACCTCCTACAATGAGCAGTTCTTC. The whole variable domain, remainder taken from reference TRBV7-3 and TRBJ2-1, is GAGVSQTPSNKVTEKGKYVELRCDPISGHTALYWYRQSLGQGPEFLIYFQGTGAADDSGLPNDRFFAVRPEGSVSTLKIQRTERGDSAVYLCASSLTLTSYNEQFFGPGTRLTVL.

V and J are TRBV28 and TRBJ2-7; 8 nucleotides match TRBD2. Germline V gene data show CDR1 as MDHEN and CDR2 as SYDVKM. The V and J ends lost 5 bases and 7 bases, in that order; junction bases with no gene match: 10. CDR3 size: 14 residues. The CDR3 DNA is TGTGCCAGCAGTCCCCGGCGGGGGGCGGGGGAGCAGTACTTC. Its translation is CASSPRRGAGEQYF.

This chain connects TRBV10-3 to TRBJ2-6, with 9 nucleotides matching TRBD1. Germline trimming cut 6 bases from V and 1 base from J; bases unmatched to any gene: 7. Germline values: CDR1 ENHRY, CDR2 SYGVKD. The CDR3 is made up of 17 amino acids. The CDR3 DNA sequence: TGTGCCATCAGGCCGGGACAGGGTAGTTCTGGGGCCAACGTCCTGACTTTC. Its translation is CAIRPGQGSSGANVLTF.

The chain joins TRBV28 to TRBJ1-5, with D unresolved. The CDR3 extends over 16 amino acids. Germline V CDR1 and CDR2: MDHEN, SYDVKM. V was pared by 4 bases and J by 2 bases, with 15 bases between. CDR3 region: CASSYGLMGGNQPQHF. The CDR3 DNA is TGTGCCAGCAGTTATGGGTTAATGGGCGGCAATCAGCCCCAGCATTTT.

V is TRBV6-6 and J is TRBJ2-7, with 8 bases matching TRBD2. Germline trimming cut 0 bases from V and 1 base from J; bases unmatched to any gene: 2. Germline assignment: CDR1 MNHNY and CDR2 SVGAGI (reference sequence). The CDR3 sequence is 15 residues long. The CDR3 nucleotides are TGTGCCAGCAGTTACTCCGGGGGGGCATCCTACGAGCAGTACTTC. Residues: CASSYSGGASYEQYF.

This clone was found a few times. The CDR3 nucleotides are TGCGCCAGCAGCCAAGGGGACTCCGGGGAGCTGTTTTTT. Translating it yields CASSQGDSGELFF. The V call is TRBV4-3, the J call TRBJ2-2, with a weak D call TRBD2 (6 bases). The germline V gene has CDR1 LGHNA and CDR2 YSLEER. This CDR3 is 13 amino acids long. The V end lost 1 base, the J end lost 6 bases, and 6 bases lay between the germline ends.

This rearrangement joins TRBV6-6 to TRBJ1-6; D ambiguous. The germline gives CDR1 MNHNY, CDR2 SVGAGI (reference sequence). V lost 5 bases, J lost 10 bases, and 18 bases lay in between. The CDR3 totals 15 residues. DNA for the CDR3: TGTGCCAGCAGTCTCCGGTCGCACCTCGGCTCACCCCTCCACTTT. Translating gives CASSLRSHLGSPLHF.

The chain couples TRBV7-3 to TRBJ2-1; TRBD1 matches at 7 bases. The junction had 8 bases not matched to a gene; V was cut back by 5 bases and J by 4 bases. The germline CDR1 and CDR2 sequences are SGHTA and FQGTGA. The CDR3 spans 15 residues. CDR3 residues: CASSQTGNLYNEQFF. CDR3 sequence (DNA): TGTGCCAGCAGCCAGACAGGGAACCTTTACAATGAGCAGTTCTTC.

This clone appeared once. The chain couples TRBV7-9 to TRBJ2-5; D gene unclear. The CDR3 spans 12 residues. Germline loops: CDR1 SEHNR, CDR2 FQNEAQ (reference sequence). With 4 bases removed from V and 5 bases from J, the gap between germline ends came to 8 bases. CDR3 sequence reads: CASSSVGETQYF. The CDR3 coding sequence is TGTGCCAGCAGCTCTGTAGGGGAGACCCAGTACTTC.

The chain uses TRBV10-1 and TRBJ2-3, with D perhaps being TRBD1 or TRBD2 (5 bases each). Germline V CDR1 and CDR2: WNHNN, SYGVQD (reference sequence). The CDR3 extends over 13 amino acids. V lost 4 bases and J lost 5, with 10 bases in between. This CDR3 reads CASSGQTIDTQYF. Written as DNA, the CDR3 is TGCGCCAGCAGTGGACAGACTATAGATACGCAGTATTTT.

This clone was observed a handful of times. The rearrangement links TRBV18 to TRBJ1-1; the D gene is possibly TRBD1 (5 bases). The CDR3 consists of 13 residues. Per the germline V gene, CDR1 is KGHSH and CDR2 is LQKENI. The V and J ends lost 2 bases and 8 bases respectively, with 12 bases between them. The CDR3 sequence: CASSPNWGSEAFF. CDR3 coding DNA: TGTGCCAGCTCACCAAATTGGGGGTCCGAAGCTTTCTTT.

The chain couples TRBV28 to TRBJ2-5; 7 bases match TRBD2. The trim removed 7 bases at V and 5 bases at J, leaving 10 bases unmatched. In germline, CDR1 is MDHEN, CDR2 SYDVKM. The length of the CDR3 is 14 residues. The CDR3 DNA follows: TGTGCCAGCACCCTTTGGGGGGGATTGGAGACCCAGTACTTC. Translated, it gives CASTLWGGLETQYF.

This sequence joins TRBV28 and TRBJ1-5, with D maybe TRBD1 (5 bases). CDR1 and CDR2 (germline): MDHEN, SYDVKM. The CDR3 extends over 14 amino acids. V was pared by 6 bases and J by 7 bases, with 16 bases between. CDR3 DNA sequence: TGTGCCAGCAGACGCAGGGTTTTAGGACAGCCCCAGCATTTT. This gives the protein CASRRRVLGQPQHF.

CDR3 amino acids: CASSPLLTQETQYF. CDR3 nucleotide sequence: TGTGCCAGCAGTCCCCTACTCACCCAAGAGACCCAGTACTTC. The V call is TRBV28, the J call TRBJ2-5; D gene uncertain. Trimming removed 5 bases at V and 1 base at J, with 11 bases between. Germline V gene sequence: CDR1 MDHEN, CDR2 SYDVKM. The CDR3 has 14 amino acids.